Presented here are 28 T cell receptor beta chains from one specimen sequenced in a study of T-cell memory formation after mild COVID-19. TCRdb reprocessed the 5' RACE reads with MiXCR, giving one entry per CDR3 protein. The sample lists approximately 100,000 distinct CDR3 sequences; about a sixth were seen once. What was sequenced was PBMCs or a T cell subset sorted from them (not recorded which). The receptors shown here come from an adult woman who had mild COVID-19 (a few samples of this study predate the infection). Cell type and time point are not known.

This chain connects TRBV5-1 to TRBJ2-2; D gene uncertain. V shed 0 bases and J shed 2 bases, with 11 bases lying between them. The germline CDR1 and CDR2 sequences are SGHRS and YFSETQ. The CDR3 is 16 residues long. The chain's CDR3 is CASSLVMSGNTGELFF. The CDR3 DNA follows: TGCGCCAGCAGCTTGGTGATGTCCGGCAACACCGGGGAGCTGTTTTTT.

This clonotype appeared a few times. The rearrangement links TRBV12-3 or TRBV12-4 to TRBJ1-1; TRBD1 is a possible D gene (6 bases). V was pared by 4 bases and J by 3 bases, with 15 bases between. This CDR3 has 15 amino acids. CDR3 loop: CASSYRTELYTEAFF. The CDR3 bases are TGTGCCAGCAGTTATAGGACAGAGCTTTACACTGAAGCTTTCTTT.

This clonotype was counted only a few times. V is TRBV6-4 and J is TRBJ2-3; TRBD2 agrees at 10 bases. Unmatched junction bases numbered 3, after V lost 5 bases and J lost 1 base. CDR3 length equals 15 residues. CDR1 is MRHNA, CDR2 SNTAGT, per germline. Here the CDR3 reads CASSKTSGGTDTQYF. The CDR3 nucleotides are TGTGCCAGCAGTAAAACTAGCGGGGGCACAGATACGCAGTATTTT.

The V and J genes are TRBV9 and TRBJ2-3; either TRBD1 or TRBD2 may fit D (5 bases each). V was cut by 3 bases and J by 4 bases, with 9 bases left in between. Germline V gene data show CDR1 as SGDLS and CDR2 as YYNGEE. This CDR3 comprises 13 residues. Here the CDR3 reads CASSGGTSDTQYF. The CDR3 DNA follows: TGTGCCAGCAGCGGGGGGACCTCAGATACGCAGTATTTT.

This clonotype was detected only a few times. The chain recombines TRBV13 with TRBJ1-6, with D possibly TRBD1 on 5 matching bases. In germline, CDR1 is PRHDT, CDR2 FYEKMQ (reference sequence). The CDR3 contains 13 residues. The V gene lost 0 bases and the J gene lost 15 bases, with 12 bases spanning the gap. The CDR3 spells CASSLGGRRFLHF. CDR3 sequence (DNA): TGTGCCAGCAGCTTAGGGGGACGAAGGTTCCTCCACTTT.

This clonotype was counted between two and nine times. The V gene is TRBV7-6, the J gene TRBJ1-1, with a tentative D call TRBD1 (6 bases). The length of the CDR3 is 12 residues. Between the trimmed V and J ends, which lost 5 bases and 7 bases, there was a span of 11 bases. Germline CDR1 SGHVS, CDR2 FNYEAQ. CDR3: CASSPGTIEAFF. CDR3 nucleotides: TGTGCCAGCAGCCCGGGGACAATTGAAGCTTTCTTT.

The chain links TRBV7-6 to TRBJ2-7; 7 nucleotides line up with TRBD1. The V and J ends lost 5 bases and 1 base, in that order; junction bases with no gene match: 5. The CDR3 totals 14 residues. The germline CDR1 and CDR2 sequences are SGHVS and FNYEAQ. The CDR3 sequence: CASSADRVSYEQYF. The CDR3 DNA sequence: TGTGCCAGCAGCGCCGACAGGGTGTCCTACGAGCAGTACTTC.

In this sample, this clonotype turned up a few times. This chain uses TRBV11-2 with TRBJ1-1; D unresolved. Trimming pared 3 bases from V and 4 bases from J, leaving 6 bases between. Per germline, CDR1 SGHAT and CDR2 FQNNGV. This CDR3 is built from 12 residues. The CDR3 protein is CASSLRPTEAFF. The CDR3 DNA is TGTGCCAGCAGCTTGCGCCCCACTGAAGCTTTCTTT.

This clonotype was recorded many times. This chain links TRBV7-2 with TRBJ1-2; D ambiguous. Trimming removed 1 base from V and 3 bases from J, with 3 bases in between. The CDR3 covers 12 residues. The germline V gene has CDR1 SGHTA and CDR2 FQGNSA. CDR3 DNA sequence: TGTGCCAGCAGCTTAGGGGACTATGGCTACACCTTC. This encodes CASSLGDYGYTF.

This clonotype has at least ten counts. V gene TRBV7-3 combines with J gene TRBJ2-7; the D is unclear. Trimming pared 3 bases from V and 2 bases from J, leaving 11 bases between. Germline V CDR1 and CDR2: SGHTA, FQGTGA. The CDR3 covers 14 residues. The CDR3 bases are TGTGCCAGCAGCTTTGGGTCAGCTCCCTACGAGCAGTACTTC. Amino acid sequence: CASSFGSAPYEQYF.

This clonotype turned up a few times. This rearrangement joins TRBV19 to TRBJ2-5, with TRBD1 as a possible D gene (6 bases). The V and J ends lost 6 bases and 0 bases respectively, with 8 bases between them. Germline V gives CDR1 LNHDA, CDR2 SQIVND (reference sequence). The CDR3 has 13 residues. The CDR3 DNA reads TGTGCCAGTAGAGGACAGAACCAAGAGACCCAGTACTTC. This codes for CASRGQNQETQYF.

The chain has TRBV4-2 and TRBJ2-1, with 8 bases matching TRBD2. The length of the CDR3 is 16 residues. Trimming took 4 bases from V and 7 from J; bases not matched to a gene: 12. CDR1 and CDR2 (germline): LGHNA, YNFKEQ. The CDR3 loop is CASSPYSRGGGNEQFF. The CDR3 DNA reads TGTGCCAGCAGCCCATATAGTAGGGGCGGGGGGAATGAGCAGTTCTTC.

The chain is built from TRBV7-9 and TRBJ1-4; tentative D call: TRBD1 (6 bases). Trimming left V 5 bases short and J 6 bases short, with 19 bases between. Germline CDR1 reads SEHNR; CDR2 reads FQNEAQ (reference sequence). The CDR3 is 16 residues long. CDR3 sequence: CASSPRTGTAHEKLFF. For the CDR3, the DNA is TGTGCCAGCAGCCCCAGAACAGGGACGGCGCATGAAAAACTGTTTTTT.

In this sample, this clonotype turned up a few times. This chain joins TRBV12-3 or TRBV12-4 and TRBJ2-2; 11 bases align to TRBD2. CDR3 length: 18 residues. V was pared by 6 bases and J by 6 bases, with 15 bases of the junction left unmatched. CDR3 protein: CASRFSQGTSGSAGELFF. The CDR3 DNA reads TGTGCCAGCAGGTTCAGCCAGGGGACTAGCGGTTCGGCCGGGGAGCTGTTTTTT.

V is TRBV29-1 and J is TRBJ1-2, with a tentative D call TRBD1 (6 bases). CDR3 size: 13 residues. Trimming removed 6 bases from V and 3 bases from J, with 14 bases in between. From germline, CDR1 is SQVTM and CDR2 ANQGSEA. CDR3 DNA: TGCAGCGTCACAGGGCAATACGACTATGGCTACACCTTC. Encoded protein: CSVTGQYDYGYTF.

This clonotype has a handful of counts. CDR3 loop: CASSQSGTGSGSPLHF. The DNA of the CDR3 is TGCGCCAGCAGCCAATCCGGGACAGGGTCAGGTTCACCCCTCCACTTT. The chain has TRBV4-3 and TRBJ1-6; 9 positions match TRBD1. V lost 2 bases, J lost 9 bases, and 8 bases stayed unmatched. The CDR3 has 16 amino acids. The germline V gene has CDR1 LGHNA and CDR2 YSLEER.

This clonotype was detected ten times or more. The chain joins TRBV7-9 to TRBJ2-7; no clear D. Trimming removed 1 base from V and 3 bases from J, with 10 bases in between. Germline CDR1 SEHNR, CDR2 FQNEAQ (reference sequence). The CDR3 covers 14 residues. The CDR3 nucleotides read TGTGCCAGCAGCTTAGAAGGCAATAACTACGAGCAGTACTTC. Encoded protein: CASSLEGNNYEQYF. The full variable domain, its missing parts supplied by reference TRBV7-9 and TRBJ2-7, is DTGVSQNPRHKITKRGQNVTFRCDPISEHNRLYWYRQTLGQGPEFLTYFQNEAQLEKSRLLSDRFSAERPKGSFSTLEIQRTEQGDSAMYLCASSLEGNNYEQYFGPGTRLTVT.

The table lists this clonotype with a few counts. This chain joins TRBV4-1 and TRBJ1-5; D gene uncertain. The germline gives CDR1 MGHRA, CDR2 YSYEKL. Trimming shortened V by 0 bases and J by 7 bases, and 7 bases separated the two germline ends. The CDR3 sequence is 13 residues long. The CDR3, as DNA: TGCGCCAGCAGCCAAGAAGTGGGGCAGCCCCAGCATTTT. This encodes CASSQEVGQPQHF.

This chain uses TRBV25-1 with TRBJ1-1, with D unresolved. The V end lost 5 bases, the J end lost 5 bases, and 18 bases lay between the germline ends. CDR1 is MGHDK, CDR2 SYGVNS, per germline. CDR3 length equals 15 residues. The CDR3: CASSQSSGLGTEAFF. DNA for the CDR3: TGTGCCAGCAGTCAATCCTCTGGGCTGGGAACTGAAGCTTTCTTT.

This clonotype was detected only a few times. The chain links TRBV20-1 to TRBJ1-1; D is uncertain. Germline CDR1 reads DFQATT; CDR2 reads SNEGSKA (reference sequence). The germline V and J ends were trimmed by 5 bases and 7 bases, with 11 bases remaining between them. The CDR3 is 11 amino acids. This CDR3 reads CSAPGLYEAFF. CDR3 DNA sequence: TGCAGTGCTCCGGGCCTTTATGAAGCTTTCTTT.

This clonotype has a handful of counts. The V gene is TRBV4-1, the J gene TRBJ1-1, with D hard to call. Germline V gene sequence: CDR1 MGHRA, CDR2 YSYEKL. The CDR3 totals 13 residues. Trimming cost V 4 bases and J 3 bases, with 9 bases left between them. The CDR3 reads CASSPTRYTEAFF. DNA of the CDR3: TGCGCCAGCAGCCCTACTAGATACACTGAAGCTTTCTTT.

This clonotype was detected a few times. The V and J genes are TRBV29-1 and TRBJ2-2; 7 bases match TRBD1. The CDR3 is 13 residues long. Per the germline V gene, CDR1 is SQVTM and CDR2 is ANQGSEA. V dropped 5 bases and J dropped 6; count of bases not matched to a gene: 6. The CDR3 DNA reads TGCAGCGTTCGAGGGGGCGCTGCCGGGGAGCTGTTTTTT. The encoded protein is CSVRGGAAGELFF.

The rearrangement uses TRBV4-1 and TRBJ2-3; TRBD1 matches at 7 bases. From germline, CDR1 is MGHRA and CDR2 YSYEKL. V lost 0 bases, J lost 5 bases, and 5 bases stayed unmatched. The CDR3 has 15 amino acids. This CDR3 reads CASSQEDRAVDTQYF. The CDR3 region has the DNA TGCGCCAGCAGCCAAGAAGACAGGGCGGTAGATACGCAGTATTTT.

This clonotype has only a few counts. The J gene is TRBJ1-1, the V gene TRBV11-2, with D maybe TRBD1 (5 bases). Trimming stripped 10 bases from V and 0 bases from J, with 12 bases between. The CDR3 runs 13 residues. Per the germline V gene, CDR1 is SGHAT and CDR2 is FQNNGV. The CDR3 bases are TGTGCCACCAAGACAGCACTGAACACTGAAGCTTTCTTT. Its protein is CATKTALNTEAFF.

This chain uses TRBV11-2 with TRBJ2-7; D is perhaps TRBD1 or TRBD2 (5 bases each). Trimming removed 7 bases from V and 2 bases from J, with 15 bases in between. The CDR3 is 14 amino acids. Germline V gene data show CDR1 as SGHAT and CDR2 as FQNNGV. CDR3 loop: CASTSRDGAYEQYF. The CDR3, as DNA: TGTGCCAGCACCTCCCGGGACGGGGCCTACGAGCAGTACTTC.

This rearrangement joins TRBV4-1 to TRBJ2-5, with 10 bases that match TRBD2. The germline gives CDR1 MGHRA, CDR2 YSYEKL. The J segment lost 3 bases and the V segment lost 2 bases, leaving 0 bases of the junction unmatched. The CDR3 totals 14 residues. The chain's CDR3 is CASSQLAGEETQYF. The CDR3 nucleotides read TGCGCCAGCAGCCAACTAGCGGGGGAAGAGACCCAGTACTTC.

This clonotype was seen repeatedly, ten times or more. V is TRBV5-1 and J is TRBJ2-4; D assignment may be TRBD1 or TRBD2 (5 bases each). Germline CDR1 and CDR2: SGHRS and YFSETQ. The CDR3 length is 18 residues. V was cut by 4 bases and J by 0 bases, with 20 bases left in between. The CDR3 here is CASSLGRTTLLAKNIQYF. CDR3 nucleotide sequence: TGCGCCAGCAGCCTGGGACGGACGACTCTTCTAGCCAAAAACATTCAGTACTTC.

This clonotype was seen only a few times. The chain couples TRBV7-6 to TRBJ2-3; unclear D gene. The CDR3 extends over 15 amino acids. Germline CDR1 reads SGHVS; CDR2 reads FNYEAQ. The V end lost 3 bases, the J end lost 3 bases, and 13 bases lay between the germline ends. The CDR3 protein is CASSLLERTTDTQYF. The CDR3 DNA follows: TGTGCCAGCAGCTTGCTTGAGAGAACTACAGATACGCAGTATTTT.